This TCR beta chain was identified in a study of T cells in Graves' hyperthyroidism and ophthalmopathy. General study results and limits: Patients with ophthalmopathy were separated from those with stable hyperthyroidism by a 13 V-J model.

The CDR3 runs to 14 residues. V was trimmed by 5 bases and J by 8 bases, leaving 19 bases between them. Germline V CDR1 and CDR2: SGHVS, FNYEAQ. Together with thyroid ultrasound, orbital computed tomography, serum thyroxine and TRAb, clinical symptoms were used for diagnoses. Fresh peripheral blood, 9.5 to 10 ml of it, supplied the PBMCs. Worth noting for this clonotype: What it binds is unknown.

TCR beta CDR3 regions were amplified from RNA transcripts. An initial round of RT-PCR targeting the TCR CDR3 relied on the HTBI primer set. TCRdb re-analysed the multiplex PCR reads in MiXCR, keeping a single row per CDR3 protein. The sample holds 480,000 or so distinct CDR3 sequences, under 15% seen once. The sequence was collected from a woman younger than 30 with Graves' hyperthyroidism. The rearrangement uses TRBV7-6 and TRBJ2-7; D remains unclear. What was sequenced was blood. The CDR3 sequence: CASSPEDRSYQQYF. The CDR3 coding sequence is TGTGCCAGCAGCCCCGAGGATAGGTCATACCAGCAGTACTTC.